The clone carrying this TCR beta chain is a singleton in its sample. The antigen is unknown. The CDR3 ends on some other residue instead of the conserved phenylalanine or tryptophan, so this is likely a read error. Using RNA transcripts as the source, TCR beta CDR3 regions were amplified. First-round RT-PCR targeting the TCR CDR3 was performed with the HTBI primer set. Each CDR3 protein is one row after TCRdb ran MiXCR on the multiplex PCR reads. The sample includes roughly 570,000 distinct CDR3 sequences, about 43% seen only once; the top ten take approximately 8.4%. Those patients with uncontrolled infection, other autoimmune disease, pregnancy or lactation were excluded. This record comes from a study of T cells in Graves' hyperthyroidism and ophthalmopathy. Study outcomes and limitations: Most thyroid clonotypes with frequency above 0.001 were detected in blood.

Germline CDR1 and CDR2: DFQATT and SNEGSKA (reference sequence). This CDR3 comprises 15 residues. The J segment lost 0 bases and the V segment lost 6 bases, leaving 6 bases of the junction unmatched. The V gene is TRBV20-1, the J gene TRBJ2-1; 9 bases are a match to TRBD2. The material sequenced was peripheral blood or thyroid tissue (not recorded which). The sequence came from a woman aged 18-35 years with Graves' hyperthyroidism. The CDR3 reads CSAESGGSSYNEQFI. The CDR3 coding sequence is TGCAGTGCGGAGAGCGGGGGGAGCTCCTACAATGAGCAGTTCATC.